This T cell receptor beta chain emerged from a study of blood T cells in healthy people across ages. Every participating donor contributed roughly 9.6 milliliters of peripheral blood through a draw. From germline, CDR1 is MNHNY and CDR2 SVGAGI (reference sequence). Trimming at V came to 6 bases and at J to 0 bases, leaving 5 bases not matched to a gene. This CDR3 region has 15 residues. This clonotype came up a few times. For the second PCR, which ran for roughly 6 to 12 cycles, a sample-barcoded 5' primer and a J-beta primer mix were used. TCRdb processed the 5' RACE reads anew with MiXCR; each CDR3 protein has one entry. This sample has 750,000 to 1,000,000 distinct CDR3 sequences; 25% to 35% occur once, and the top ten carry about 9.4%. This sample also appeared in a second study, on T cells of mothers and their children. From that study: Biologically related mothers and children overlapped slightly more than unrelated pairs, a non-significant difference.

This chain links TRBV6-6 with TRBJ2-7; 10 bases are shared with TRBD2. Sequencing was carried out using blood. The clonotype was recovered from a woman aged 40-49 years in good health. The CDR3 region has the DNA TGTGCCAGCAGGTTGGCTAGCGGGAGCTCCTACGAGCAGTACTTC. It specifies CASRLASGSSYEQYF.